The 30 T cell receptor beta chains presented below share a single source sample, sequenced in a study of early T cells in non-severe SARS-CoV-2 infection. In TCRdb, the 5' RACE reads were re-called with MiXCR into one record per CDR3 protein. The table records some 100,000 distinct CDR3 sequences, roughly 14% of them present only once. The sample consisted of whole blood. The receptors shown here come from an adult who was a healthcare worker with PCR-confirmed SARS-CoV-2 infection or an uninfected control (not recorded which).

This clonotype was counted many times. CDR3 loop: CASSLGARDTGELFF. In DNA, the CDR3 is TGTGCCAGCAGCTTGGGGGCGCGGGACACCGGGGAGCTGTTTTTT. The chain uses TRBV7-3 and TRBJ2-2; D perhaps matches TRBD1 (6 bases). This CDR3 is built from 15 residues. Deletions cut 3 bases from V and 3 bases from J, with 11 bases between. Germline V gene data show CDR1 as SGHTA and CDR2 as FQGTGA.

This clonotype has only a few counts. V is TRBV20-1 and J is TRBJ1-2; D uncertain. Deletions cut 0 bases from V and 0 bases from J, with 8 bases between. The CDR3 consists of 14 residues. Germline lookup yields CDR1 DFQATT and CDR2 SNEGSKA (reference sequence). The CDR3 DNA reads as TGCAGTGCTAGAGATGTTAGGGCTAACTATGGCTACACCTTC. Its protein product is CSARDVRANYGYTF.

This clonotype was seen a handful of times. The V gene is TRBV12-3 or TRBV12-4, the J gene TRBJ2-1; D gene uncertain. This CDR3 has 13 amino acids. The V end lost 6 bases, the J end lost 1 base, and 7 bases lay between the germline ends. The CDR3 DNA sequence: TGTGCCAGCAGCCCCGCGTCCTACAATGAGCAGTTCTTC. Translating it yields CASSPASYNEQFF.

The CDR3 sequence is CASSLTGSEQETQYF. The CDR3 DNA is TGCGCCAGCAGCTTGACAGGCTCCGAACAAGAGACCCAGTACTTC. The gene calls are TRBV5-1 and TRBJ2-5; the D gene is possibly TRBD1 (5 bases). The CDR3 runs 15 residues. The V end lost 1 base, the J end lost 2 bases, and 12 bases lay between the germline ends. Germline CDR1 reads SGHRS; CDR2 reads YFSETQ.

The gene calls are TRBV6-6 and TRBJ2-1; 10 bases agree with TRBD2. This CDR3 region has 21 residues. CDR1 MNHNY and CDR2 SVGAGI come from the germline V gene (reference sequence). V lost 3 bases and J lost 7; bases outside the gene matches: 24. The CDR3 spells CASSYSDGGAEAGGPMNEQFF. The CDR3 region has the DNA TGTGCCAGCAGTTATTCCGACGGCGGAGCAGAAGCGGGGGGGCCAATGAATGAGCAGTTCTTC.

Turning to this clonotype: A much larger clone sits a single nucleotide away, making a read error possible. A read error is likely, as this CDR3 ends without the conserved phenylalanine or tryptophan. In nucleotides, the CDR3 is TGTGCCAGCAGGGACTCCGGGACTAGTCACACAGATACGCAGTATTCT. Encoded protein: CASRDSGTSHTDTQYS. This chain uses TRBV12-3 or TRBV12-4 with TRBJ2-3, with 8 bases that match TRBD2. Trimming at V came to 6 bases and at J to 2 bases, leaving 10 bases not matched to a gene. This CDR3 is built from 16 residues.

The rearrangement uses TRBV12-3 or TRBV12-4 and TRBJ2-6; D not resolved. The CDR3 consists of 11 residues. Between the trimmed V and J ends, which lost 7 bases and 2 bases, there was a span of 0 bases. The CDR3 bases are TGTGCCAGCACTGGGGCCAACGTCCTGACTTTC. Its translation: CASTGANVLTF.

This chain links TRBV29-1 with TRBJ2-2; 7 nucleotides line up with TRBD1. Trimming removed 6 bases from V and 4 bases from J; junction bases left unmatched: 11. Germline loops: CDR1 SQVTM, CDR2 ANQGSEA. The length of the CDR3 is 15 residues. The CDR3 nucleotides are TGCAGCGTATCGAAGCGAGCAGGGGGCACCGGGGAGCTGTTTTTT. Encoded protein: CSVSKRAGGTGELFF.

This chain joins TRBV7-8 and TRBJ2-1; the match to TRBD1 covers 9 bases. Germline values: CDR1 SGHVS, CDR2 FQNEAQ. This CDR3 has 19 residues. V gave up 5 bases and J gave up 8 bases; unmatched junction bases: 22. For the CDR3, the DNA is TGTGCCAGCAGCACCAACCTCGGGGCTAACAGGGGGCTTATCCATGAGCAGTTCTTC. It yields the protein CASSTNLGANRGLIHEQFF.

This clonotype was counted only a few times. This rearrangement joins TRBV29-1 to TRBJ2-6, with TRBD1 matching over 8 bases. The V and J ends lost 5 bases and 0 bases, in that order; junction bases with no gene match: 3. Germline CDR1 and CDR2: SQVTM and ANQGSEA. This CDR3 comprises 15 residues. The CDR3 region is CSVSTGGSGANVLTF. The CDR3 coding sequence is TGCAGCGTTTCAACAGGGGGCTCTGGGGCCAACGTCCTGACTTTC.

This sequence joins TRBV5-1 and TRBJ1-6; D remains unclear. Germline values: CDR1 SGHRS, CDR2 YFSETQ. V lost 0 bases to trimming and J lost 1 base, with 5 bases between them. The CDR3 loop spans 15 amino acids. The CDR3 region has the DNA TGCGCCAGCAGCTTGGAGAGGTCCTATAATTCACCCCTCCACTTT. Translation: CASSLERSYNSPLHF.

In this sample, this clonotype turned up many times. The genes are TRBV5-1 and TRBJ2-5, with D unclear. This CDR3 is 12 amino acids long. Trimming left V 3 bases short and J 0 bases short, with 3 bases between. Per the germline V gene, CDR1 is SGHRS and CDR2 is YFSETQ. The CDR3 loop is CASSSHQETQYF. For the CDR3, the DNA is TGCGCCAGCAGCTCGCACCAAGAGACCCAGTACTTC.

On this clonotype: Its ends do not fully match the called genes, so a read error is possible. This sequence joins TRBV3-1 and TRBJ2-5; D not certain. CDR1 is LGHDT and CDR2 is YNNKEL in the germline V gene (reference sequence). The CDR3 spans 14 residues. For the CDR3, the DNA is TGTGCCAGCAGTCCTAGGGTAGCTGCCGAGACCCGGTACTTC. Translating it yields CASSPRVAAETRYF.

This clonotype was detected a few times. The CDR3 sequence is CASSLGRGLQETQYF. The CDR3, as DNA: TGCGCCAGCAGCCTCGGGCGGGGGCTTCAAGAGACCCAGTACTTC. This chain uses TRBV4-1 with TRBJ2-5; possible D gene TRBD2, 7 bases. V gave up 4 bases and J gave up 2 bases, with 14 bases separating them. The CDR3 length is 15 residues. Germline assignment: CDR1 MGHRA and CDR2 YSYEKL.

The chain couples TRBV5-1 to TRBJ2-1; 9 nucleotides align to TRBD2. The V segment lost 0 bases and the J segment 7 bases; nucleotides outside the gene matches: 8. The CDR3 length is 16 residues. From germline, CDR1 is SGHRS and CDR2 YFSETQ. CDR3 sequence reads: CASSLGLAGTMNEQFF. The CDR3 DNA sequence: TGCGCCAGCAGCTTGGGGCTAGCGGGGACTATGAATGAGCAGTTCTTC.

The chain has TRBV18 and TRBJ1-6; 10 bases line up with TRBD1. Germline V CDR1 and CDR2: KGHSH, LQKENI. The CDR3 covers 14 residues. V lost 2 bases, J lost 10 bases, and 2 bases stayed unmatched. The CDR3 loop is CASSPGDRGSPLHF. As DNA, the CDR3 is TGTGCCAGCTCACCAGGGGACAGGGGATCACCCCTCCACTTT.

This clonotype showed up many times. The rearrangement joins TRBV2 to TRBJ1-5, with TRBD1 matching over 7 bases. The CDR3 length is 15 residues. Germline V gives CDR1 SNHLY, CDR2 FYNNEI. Trimming took 4 bases from V and 4 from J; bases not matched to a gene: 7. This CDR3 is CASSGRQGGNQPQHF. CDR3 nucleotides: TGTGCCAGCAGTGGGAGGCAGGGGGGGAATCAGCCCCAGCATTTT. The complete variable domain, with remaining parts taken from reference TRBV2 and TRBJ1-5, reads EPEVTQTPSHQVTQMGQEVILRCVPISNHLYFYWYRQILGQKVEFLVSFYNNEISEKSEIFDDQFSVERPDGSNFTLKIRSTKLEDSAMYFCASSGRQGGNQPQHFGDGTRLSIL.

This clonotype was seen only a few times. The J gene is TRBJ2-1, the V gene TRBV28; 12 nucleotides match TRBD2. Germline V lookup: CDR1 MDHEN, CDR2 SYDVKM. Trimming removed 6 bases from V and 3 bases from J; junction bases left unmatched: 9. The CDR3 loop spans 17 amino acids. The DNA for the CDR3 is TGTGCCAGCAGGGTTAAGGGACTAGCGGGCCTCTACAATGAGCAGTTCTTC. Protein product: CASRVKGLAGLYNEQFF.

V is TRBV27 and J is TRBJ2-2; 7 nucleotides match TRBD1. The CDR3 consists of 15 residues. Germline V lookup: CDR1 MNHEY, CDR2 SMNVEV (reference sequence). Losses at the gene ends were 5 bases for V and 3 bases for J; bases not matched to a gene: 6. CDR3 protein: CASSPRTGYTGELFF. Here the CDR3 DNA reads TGTGCCAGCAGTCCACGGACAGGCTACACCGGGGAGCTGTTTTTT.

The sample holds a few counts of this clonotype. The genes are TRBV3-1 and TRBJ1-2, with D maybe TRBD1 (6 bases). Germline values: CDR1 LGHDT, CDR2 YNNKEL (reference sequence). V was cut by 0 bases and J by 4 bases, with 12 bases left in between. The CDR3 has 15 residues. CDR3 loop: CASSQEGASSYGYTF. The CDR3 region has the DNA TGTGCCAGCAGCCAAGAGGGGGCCAGCAGCTATGGCTACACCTTC.

The rearrangement links TRBV7-2 to TRBJ2-5; 9 nucleotides line up with TRBD2. With 1 base clipped from V and 5 bases from J, the junction kept 5 bases outside the gene matches. The CDR3 covers 15 residues. Germline loops: CDR1 SGHTA, CDR2 FQGNSA. CDR3 in amino acids: CASSLGGGASETQYF. In nucleotides, the CDR3 is TGTGCCAGCAGCTTAGGCGGGGGGGCATCGGAGACCCAGTACTTC.

This clonotype was observed a few times. The chain carries TRBV7-8 and TRBJ2-2; 8 nucleotides agree with TRBD2. Trimming cost V 4 bases and J 4 bases; bases outside gene matches: 5. Per the germline V gene, CDR1 is SGHVS and CDR2 is FQNEAQ. CDR3 length: 15 residues. Here the CDR3 DNA reads TGTGCCAGCAGCTCAGTCGGGACTAGCACCGGGGAGCTGTTTTTT. Encoded protein: CASSSVGTSTGELFF.

This chain uses TRBV20-1 with TRBJ2-3; D ambiguous. V shed 5 bases and J shed 0 bases, with 15 bases lying between them. CDR3 length: 15 amino acids. Germline V lookup: CDR1 DFQATT, CDR2 SNEGSKA (reference sequence). DNA of the CDR3: TGCAGTGCTCGCCGACTGGTCCAGAGCACAGATACGCAGTATTTT. Encoded protein: CSARRLVQSTDTQYF.

This clonotype was observed a handful of times. The chain's CDR3 is CASSSRGAWAETQYF. The CDR3 DNA reads as TGTGCCAGCAGCTCACGAGGGGCCTGGGCGGAGACCCAGTACTTC. V is TRBV7-9 and J is TRBJ2-5, with D possibly called TRBD1 or TRBD2 (5 bases each). CDR1 is SEHNR and CDR2 is FQNEAQ in the germline V gene (reference sequence). Trimming removed 4 bases from V and 5 bases from J, with 17 bases in between. The CDR3 totals 15 residues.

The chain recombines TRBV7-2 with TRBJ1-1; possibly TRBD1 for D (6 bases). The CDR3 is made up of 13 amino acids. Between the trimmed V and J ends, which lost 6 bases and 11 bases, there was a span of 19 bases. Germline V gene lookup returns CDR1 SGHTA and CDR2 FQGNSA. Here the CDR3 reads CASSWGATLHAFF. DNA for the CDR3: TGTGCCAGCAGTTGGGGGGCAACCCTTCATGCTTTCTTT.

This clonotype was found a few times. The V and J genes are TRBV7-2 and TRBJ1-5, with D maybe TRBD1 (5 bases). The CDR3 length is 15 residues. Germline CDR1 reads SGHTA; CDR2 reads FQGNSA. Trimming shortened V by 4 bases and J by 1 base, and 11 bases separated the two germline ends. Written as DNA, the CDR3 is TGTGCCAGCAGCTCCCAGGGTCACAGCAATCAGCCCCAGCATTTT. This translates into CASSSQGHSNQPQHF.

The chain carries TRBV10-3 and TRBJ1-6; unclear D gene. The CDR3 consists of 13 residues. Germline-derived CDR1 and CDR2 are ENHRY and SYGVKD. V was pared by 4 bases and J by 7 bases, with 8 bases between. CDR3: CAISGRRNSPLHF. CDR3 nucleotides: TGTGCCATCAGTGGACGGCGAAATTCACCCCTCCACTTT.

The rearrangement joins TRBV27 to TRBJ2-7, with TRBD1 matching over 10 bases. CDR3 size: 13 residues. Losses at the gene ends were 6 bases for V and 5 bases for J; bases not matched to a gene: 4. Germline V gene data show CDR1 as MNHEY and CDR2 as SMNVEV (reference sequence). The CDR3 DNA reads TGTGCCAGCAGAAATGGACAGGGGGACGAGCAGTACGTC. Encoded protein: CASRNGQGDEQYV.

This clonotype was seen a few times. The chain is built from TRBV7-8 and TRBJ2-1; possibly TRBD1 or TRBD2 for D (6 bases each). Germline loops: CDR1 SGHVS, CDR2 FQNEAQ. The CDR3 consists of 15 residues. Trimming pared 6 bases from V and 0 bases from J, leaving 12 bases between. CDR3 nucleotide sequence: TGTGCCAGCAGGCCGGGGGCGGCCTCCTACAATGAGCAGTTCTTC. Amino acid sequence: CASRPGAASYNEQFF.

This sequence joins TRBV3-1 and TRBJ2-1; TRBD2 matches 11 bases. This CDR3 has 21 residues. J was trimmed by 6 bases and V by 0 bases; bases with no gene match: 19. Germline V gene sequence: CDR1 LGHDT, CDR2 YNNKEL (reference sequence). The CDR3 loop is CASSQDITSGGGNLRGNEQFF. The CDR3 DNA reads TGTGCCAGCAGCCAAGATATCACTAGCGGGGGCGGAAACCTACGAGGCAATGAGCAGTTCTTC.